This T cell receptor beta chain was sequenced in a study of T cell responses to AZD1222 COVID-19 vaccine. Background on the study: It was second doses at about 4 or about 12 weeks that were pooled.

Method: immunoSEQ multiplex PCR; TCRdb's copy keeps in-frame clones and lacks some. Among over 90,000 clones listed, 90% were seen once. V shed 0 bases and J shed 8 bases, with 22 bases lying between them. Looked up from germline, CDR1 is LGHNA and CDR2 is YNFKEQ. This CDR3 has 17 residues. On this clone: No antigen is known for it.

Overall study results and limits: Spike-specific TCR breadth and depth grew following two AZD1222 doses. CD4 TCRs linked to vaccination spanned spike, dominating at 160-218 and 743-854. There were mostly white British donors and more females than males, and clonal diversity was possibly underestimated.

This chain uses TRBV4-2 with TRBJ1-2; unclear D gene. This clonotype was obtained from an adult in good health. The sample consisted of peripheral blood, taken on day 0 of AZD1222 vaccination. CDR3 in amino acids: CASSQEPRGNSLGGYTF. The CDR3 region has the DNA TGTGCCAGCAGCCAAGAACCGAGAGGGAACTCCCTCGGAGGCTACACCTTC.